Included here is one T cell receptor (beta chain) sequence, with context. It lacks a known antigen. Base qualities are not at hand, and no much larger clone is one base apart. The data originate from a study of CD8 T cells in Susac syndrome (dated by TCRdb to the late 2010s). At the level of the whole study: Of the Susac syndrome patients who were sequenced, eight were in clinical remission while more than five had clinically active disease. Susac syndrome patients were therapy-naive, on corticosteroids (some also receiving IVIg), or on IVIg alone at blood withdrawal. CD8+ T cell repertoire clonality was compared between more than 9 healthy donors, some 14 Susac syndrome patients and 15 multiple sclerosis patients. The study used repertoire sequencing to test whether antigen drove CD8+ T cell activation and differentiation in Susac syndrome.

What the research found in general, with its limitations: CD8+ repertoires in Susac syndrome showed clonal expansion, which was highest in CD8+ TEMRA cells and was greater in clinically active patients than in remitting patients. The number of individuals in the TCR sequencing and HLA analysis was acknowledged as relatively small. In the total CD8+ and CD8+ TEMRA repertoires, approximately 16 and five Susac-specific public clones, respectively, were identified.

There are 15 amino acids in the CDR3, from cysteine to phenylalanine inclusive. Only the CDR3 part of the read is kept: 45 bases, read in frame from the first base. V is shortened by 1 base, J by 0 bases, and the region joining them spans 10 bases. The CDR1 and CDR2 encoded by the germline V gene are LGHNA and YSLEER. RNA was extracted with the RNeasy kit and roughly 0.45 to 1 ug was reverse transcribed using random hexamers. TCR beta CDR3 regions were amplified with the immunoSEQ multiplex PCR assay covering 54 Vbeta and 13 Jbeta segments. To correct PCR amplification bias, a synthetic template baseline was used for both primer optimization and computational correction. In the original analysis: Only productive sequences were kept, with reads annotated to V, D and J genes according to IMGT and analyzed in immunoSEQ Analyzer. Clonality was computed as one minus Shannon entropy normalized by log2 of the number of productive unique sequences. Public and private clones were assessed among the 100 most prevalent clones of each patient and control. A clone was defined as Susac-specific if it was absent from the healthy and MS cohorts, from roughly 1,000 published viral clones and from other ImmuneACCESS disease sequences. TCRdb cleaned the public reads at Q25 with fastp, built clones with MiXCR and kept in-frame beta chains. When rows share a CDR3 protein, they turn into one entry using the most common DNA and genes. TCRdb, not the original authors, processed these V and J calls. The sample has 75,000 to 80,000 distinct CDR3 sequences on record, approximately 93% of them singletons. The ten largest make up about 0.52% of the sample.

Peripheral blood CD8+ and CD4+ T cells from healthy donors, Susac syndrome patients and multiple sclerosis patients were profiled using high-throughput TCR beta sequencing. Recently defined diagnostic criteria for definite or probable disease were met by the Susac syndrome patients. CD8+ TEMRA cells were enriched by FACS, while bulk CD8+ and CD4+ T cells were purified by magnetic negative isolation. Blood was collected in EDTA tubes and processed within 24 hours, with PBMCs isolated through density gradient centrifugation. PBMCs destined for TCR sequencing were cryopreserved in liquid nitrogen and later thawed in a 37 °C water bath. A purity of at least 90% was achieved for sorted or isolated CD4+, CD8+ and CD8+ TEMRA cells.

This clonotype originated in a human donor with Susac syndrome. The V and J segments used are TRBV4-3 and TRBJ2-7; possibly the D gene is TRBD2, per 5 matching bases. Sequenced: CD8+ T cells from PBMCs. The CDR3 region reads CASSQVHGLSYEQYF. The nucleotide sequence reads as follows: TGCGCCAGCAGCCAAGTTCACGGACTCTCCTACGAGCAGTACTTC.